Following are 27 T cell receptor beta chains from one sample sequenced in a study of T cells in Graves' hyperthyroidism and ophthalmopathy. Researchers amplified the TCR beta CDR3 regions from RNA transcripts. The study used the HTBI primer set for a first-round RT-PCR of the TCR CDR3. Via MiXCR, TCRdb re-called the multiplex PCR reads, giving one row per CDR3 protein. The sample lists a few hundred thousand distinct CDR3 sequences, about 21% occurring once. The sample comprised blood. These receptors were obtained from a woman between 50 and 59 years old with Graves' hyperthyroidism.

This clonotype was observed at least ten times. Here the CDR3 reads CASRRDPQGSPLHF. CDR3 bases: TGTGCCAGCCGCCGGGACCCACAGGGTTCACCCCTCCACTTT. This chain uses TRBV6-1 with TRBJ1-6, with D possibly matching TRBD1 (6 bases). The V gene lost 8 bases and the J gene lost 9 bases, with 17 bases spanning the gap. This CDR3 contains 14 residues. Germline V gives CDR1 MNHNS, CDR2 SASEGT.

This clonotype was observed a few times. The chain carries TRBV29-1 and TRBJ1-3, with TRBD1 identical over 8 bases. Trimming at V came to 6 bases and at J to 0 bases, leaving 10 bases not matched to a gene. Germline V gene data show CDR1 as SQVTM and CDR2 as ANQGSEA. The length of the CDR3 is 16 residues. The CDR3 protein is CSVPGQGSNSGNTIYF. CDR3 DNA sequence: TGCAGCGTGCCCGGACAGGGTAGTAACTCTGGAAACACCATATATTTT.

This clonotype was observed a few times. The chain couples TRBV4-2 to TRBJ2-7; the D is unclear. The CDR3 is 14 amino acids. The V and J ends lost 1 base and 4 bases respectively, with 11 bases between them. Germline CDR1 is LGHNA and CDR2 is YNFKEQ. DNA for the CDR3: TGTGCCAGCAGCCAAGCGGTAACCCGGTACGAGCAGTACTTC. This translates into CASSQAVTRYEQYF.

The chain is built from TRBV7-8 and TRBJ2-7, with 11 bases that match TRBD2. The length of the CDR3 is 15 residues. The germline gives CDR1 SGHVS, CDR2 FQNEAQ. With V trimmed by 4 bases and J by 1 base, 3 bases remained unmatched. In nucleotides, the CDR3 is TGTGCCAGCAGCTCAAGACTAGCGGGGTCCTACGAGCAGTACTTC. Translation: CASSSRLAGSYEQYF.

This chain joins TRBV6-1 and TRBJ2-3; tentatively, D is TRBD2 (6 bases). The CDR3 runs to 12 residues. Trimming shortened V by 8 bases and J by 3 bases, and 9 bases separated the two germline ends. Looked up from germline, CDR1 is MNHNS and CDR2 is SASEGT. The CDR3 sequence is CASGEVTDTQYF. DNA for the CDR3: TGTGCCAGCGGGGAGGTTACAGATACGCAGTATTTT.

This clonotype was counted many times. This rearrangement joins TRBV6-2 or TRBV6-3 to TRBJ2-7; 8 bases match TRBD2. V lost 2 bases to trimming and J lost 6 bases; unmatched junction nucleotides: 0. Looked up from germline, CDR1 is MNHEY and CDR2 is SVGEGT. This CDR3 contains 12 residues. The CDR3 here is CASSYLAGEQYF. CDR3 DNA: TGTGCCAGCAGTTACCTAGCGGGCGAGCAGTACTTC.

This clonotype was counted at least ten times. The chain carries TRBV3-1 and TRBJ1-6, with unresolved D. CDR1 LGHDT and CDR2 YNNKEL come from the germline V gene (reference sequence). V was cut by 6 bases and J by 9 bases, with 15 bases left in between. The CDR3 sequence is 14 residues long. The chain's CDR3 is CASSIGGFGSPLHF. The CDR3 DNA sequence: TGTGCCAGCAGTATTGGAGGGTTTGGTTCACCCCTCCACTTT.

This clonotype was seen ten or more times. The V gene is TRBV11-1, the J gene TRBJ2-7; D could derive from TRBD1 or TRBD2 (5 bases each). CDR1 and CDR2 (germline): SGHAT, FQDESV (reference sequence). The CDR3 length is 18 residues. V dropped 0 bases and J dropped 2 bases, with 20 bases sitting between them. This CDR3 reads CASSLALTKRDAPYEQYF. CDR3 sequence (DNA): TGTGCCAGCAGCTTAGCACTTACAAAACGGGACGCCCCCTACGAGCAGTACTTC. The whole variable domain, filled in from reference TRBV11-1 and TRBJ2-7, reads EAEVAQSPRYKITEKSQAVAFWCDPISGHATLYWYRQILGQGPELLVQFQDESVVDDSQLPKDRFSAERLKGVDSTLKIQPAELGDSAMYLCASSLALTKRDAPYEQYFGPGTRLTVT.

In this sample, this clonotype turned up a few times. Here the CDR3 DNA reads TGTGCCAGCAGTTTTCAGGGTTTCGGTCAGCCCCAGCATTTT. Protein product: CASSFQGFGQPQHF. V gene TRBV27 combines with J gene TRBJ1-5, with D possibly being TRBD1 (5 bases). CDR3 size: 14 residues. Germline V gives CDR1 MNHEY, CDR2 SMNVEV (reference sequence). Trimming took off 3 bases at V and 6 bases at J, with 12 bases between the two ends.

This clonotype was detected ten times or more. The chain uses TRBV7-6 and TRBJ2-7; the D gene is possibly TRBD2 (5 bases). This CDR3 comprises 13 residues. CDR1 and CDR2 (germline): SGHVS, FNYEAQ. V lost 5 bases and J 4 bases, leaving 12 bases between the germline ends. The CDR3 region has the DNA TGTGCCAGCAGCCCGACGCCGGGATACGAGCAGTACTTC. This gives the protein CASSPTPGYEQYF.

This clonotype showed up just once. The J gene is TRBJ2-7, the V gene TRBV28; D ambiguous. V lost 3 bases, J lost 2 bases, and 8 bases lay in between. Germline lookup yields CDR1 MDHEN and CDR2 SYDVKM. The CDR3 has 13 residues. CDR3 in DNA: TGTGCCAGCAGTTTGCTATTCACCTACGAGCAGTACTTC. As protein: CASSLLFTYEQYF.

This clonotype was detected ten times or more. DNA for the CDR3: TGCAGTGCTGCGGAGGGTGGCTCTGGGGCCAACGTCCTGACTTTC. It encodes CSAAEGGSGANVLTF. The chain joins TRBV20-1 to TRBJ2-6, with D perhaps TRBD2 (6 bases). Deletions cut 5 bases from V and 0 bases from J, with 11 bases between. Germline assignment: CDR1 DFQATT and CDR2 SNEGSKA (reference sequence). The CDR3 has 15 residues.

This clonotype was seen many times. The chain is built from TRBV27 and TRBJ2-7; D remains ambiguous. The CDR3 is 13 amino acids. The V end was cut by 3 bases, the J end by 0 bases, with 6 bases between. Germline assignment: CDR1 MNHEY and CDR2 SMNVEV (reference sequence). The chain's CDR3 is CASSLLSSYEQYF. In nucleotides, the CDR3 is TGTGCCAGCAGTTTGCTGAGCTCCTACGAGCAGTACTTC.

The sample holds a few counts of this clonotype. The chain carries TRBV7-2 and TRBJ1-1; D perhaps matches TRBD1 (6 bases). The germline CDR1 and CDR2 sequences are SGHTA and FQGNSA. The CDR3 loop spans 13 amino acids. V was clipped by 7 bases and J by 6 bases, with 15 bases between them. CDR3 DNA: TGTGCCAGCACCGTAAACAGGGAGGCTGAAGCTTTCTTT. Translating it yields CASTVNREAEAFF.

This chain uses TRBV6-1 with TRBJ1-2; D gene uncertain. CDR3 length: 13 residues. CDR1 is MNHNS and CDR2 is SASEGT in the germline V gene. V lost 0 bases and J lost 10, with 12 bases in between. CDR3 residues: CASSEAKGLVYTF. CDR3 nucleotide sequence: TGTGCCAGCAGTGAAGCTAAGGGTTTAGTCTACACCTTC.

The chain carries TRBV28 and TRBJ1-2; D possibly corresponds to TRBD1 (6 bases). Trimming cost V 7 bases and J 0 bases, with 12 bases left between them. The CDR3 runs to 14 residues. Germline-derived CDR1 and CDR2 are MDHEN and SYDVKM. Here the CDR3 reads CASKGVGANYGYTF. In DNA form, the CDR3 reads TGTGCCAGCAAGGGGGTCGGAGCTAACTATGGCTACACCTTC.

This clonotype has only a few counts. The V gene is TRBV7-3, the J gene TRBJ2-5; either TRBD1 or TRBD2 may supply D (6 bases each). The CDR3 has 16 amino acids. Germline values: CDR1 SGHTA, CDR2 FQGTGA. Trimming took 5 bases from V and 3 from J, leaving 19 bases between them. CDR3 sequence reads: CASSQAGGPLKETQYF. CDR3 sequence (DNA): TGTGCCAGCAGCCAAGCCGGGGGCCCGCTCAAAGAGACCCAGTACTTC.

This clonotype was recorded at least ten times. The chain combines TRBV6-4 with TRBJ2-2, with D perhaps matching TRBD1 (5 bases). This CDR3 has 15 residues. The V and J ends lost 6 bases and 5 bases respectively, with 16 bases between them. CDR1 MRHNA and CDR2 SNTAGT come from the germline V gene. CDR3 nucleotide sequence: TGTGCCAGCAGCCCTGTTCAGGGTGGGACCGGGGAGCTGTTTTTT. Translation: CASSPVQGGTGELFF.

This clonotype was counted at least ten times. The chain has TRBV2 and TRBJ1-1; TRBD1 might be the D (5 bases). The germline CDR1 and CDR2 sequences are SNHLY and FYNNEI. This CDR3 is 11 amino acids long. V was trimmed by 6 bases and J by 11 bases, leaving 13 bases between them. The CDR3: CASRRWGSAFF. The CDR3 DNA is TGTGCCAGCAGGCGATGGGGGTCTGCTTTCTTT.

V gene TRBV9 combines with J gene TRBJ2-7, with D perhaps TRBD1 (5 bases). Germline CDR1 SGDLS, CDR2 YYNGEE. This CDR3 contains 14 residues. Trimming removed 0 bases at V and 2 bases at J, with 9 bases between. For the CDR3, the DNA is TGTGCCAGCAGCGTAGGGTCAGGGACCTACGAGCAGTACTTC. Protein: CASSVGSGTYEQYF.

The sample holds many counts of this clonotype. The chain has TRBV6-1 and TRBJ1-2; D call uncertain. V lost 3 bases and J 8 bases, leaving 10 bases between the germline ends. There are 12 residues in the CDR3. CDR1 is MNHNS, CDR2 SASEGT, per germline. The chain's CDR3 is CASSDRGGGYTF. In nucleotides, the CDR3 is TGTGCCAGCAGTGACAGAGGCGGAGGCTACACCTTC.

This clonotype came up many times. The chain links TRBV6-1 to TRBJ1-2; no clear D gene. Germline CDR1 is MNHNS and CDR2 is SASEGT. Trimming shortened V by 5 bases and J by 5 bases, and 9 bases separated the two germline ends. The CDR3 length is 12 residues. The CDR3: CASSTEPYGYTF. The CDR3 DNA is TGTGCCAGCAGTACGGAACCGTATGGCTACACCTTC.

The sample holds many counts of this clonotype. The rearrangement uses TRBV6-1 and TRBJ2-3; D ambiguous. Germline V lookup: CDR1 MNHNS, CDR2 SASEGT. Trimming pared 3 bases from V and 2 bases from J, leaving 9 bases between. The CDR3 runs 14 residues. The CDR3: CASSDRLPTDTQYF. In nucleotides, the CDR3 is TGTGCCAGCAGTGACCGACTCCCCACAGATACGCAGTATTTT.

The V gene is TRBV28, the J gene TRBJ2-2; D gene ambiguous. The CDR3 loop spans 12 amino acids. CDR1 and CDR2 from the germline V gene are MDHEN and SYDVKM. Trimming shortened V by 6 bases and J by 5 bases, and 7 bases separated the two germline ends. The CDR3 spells CASRDQTGELFF. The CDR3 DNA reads TGTGCCAGCAGGGACCAGACCGGGGAGCTGTTTTTT.

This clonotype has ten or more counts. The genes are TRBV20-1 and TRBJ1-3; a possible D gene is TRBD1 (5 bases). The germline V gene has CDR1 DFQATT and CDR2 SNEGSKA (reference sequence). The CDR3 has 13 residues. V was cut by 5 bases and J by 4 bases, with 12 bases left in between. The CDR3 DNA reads TGCAGTGCTGGTCCCAAGGGGGGAAACACCATATATTTT. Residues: CSAGPKGGNTIYF.

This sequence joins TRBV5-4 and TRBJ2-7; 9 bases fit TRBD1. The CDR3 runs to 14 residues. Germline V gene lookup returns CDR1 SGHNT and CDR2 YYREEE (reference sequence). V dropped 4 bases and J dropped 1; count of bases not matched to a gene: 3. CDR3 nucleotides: TGTGCCAGCAGCCTACAGGGGGCGTCCTACGAGCAGTACTTC. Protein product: CASSLQGASYEQYF.

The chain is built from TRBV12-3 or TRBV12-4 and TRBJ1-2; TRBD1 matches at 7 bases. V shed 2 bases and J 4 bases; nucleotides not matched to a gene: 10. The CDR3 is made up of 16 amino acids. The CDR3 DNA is TGTGCCAGCAGTTTATCGGGACAGCCCCCCGGCTATGGCTACACCTTC. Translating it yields CASSLSGQPPGYGYTF.